The next 22 T cell receptor beta chains were all read from a single sample in a study of PD-L1 blockade in urothelial cancer (dated by TCRdb to 2016 to 2017). Receptors were amplified or captured by the immunoSEQ multiplex PCR assay. Entries here come from immuneACCESS through TCRdb and include only in-frame sequences with V and J called. Some clones fail to appear in such tables; in the studies checked, an unresolved V gene covers under half of the shortfall, and the cause of the remainder is unknown. This sample gives tens of thousands of clones in total; roughly 86% of them show up just once. The ten most abundant clones make up 8.5% to 12% of the sample. The time point label for this specimen denotes: peripheral blood 6 weeks after treatment start. The sequencing used PBMCs, collected around atezolizumab (anti-PD-L1) treatment. These receptors were collected from a man aged 60-69 years with urothelial cancer.

This chain links TRBV5-1 with TRBJ2-3; 9 bases fit TRBD2. The V gene end was trimmed by 4 bases and the J gene end by 5 bases; junction bases not matched to a gene: 11. Germline CDR1 reads SGHRS; CDR2 reads YFSETQ. This CDR3 comprises 16 residues. CDR3 DNA: TGCGCCAGCAGCCCAGAGGGCGGGGGGGTAAGAGATACGCAGTATTTT. Amino acids: CASSPEGGGVRDTQYF.

The J gene is TRBJ2-1, the V gene TRBV7-8; 7 bases line up with TRBD1. Germline V gene data show CDR1 as SGHVS and CDR2 as FQNEAQ. The CDR3 runs 16 residues. After removal of 3 bases from V and 8 bases from J, the junction contained 13 bases not matched to a gene. The CDR3 here is CASSLIDRVLGDEQFF. For the CDR3, the DNA is TGTGCCAGCAGCTTGATCGACAGGGTTCTTGGGGATGAGCAGTTCTTC.

This sequence joins TRBV15 and TRBJ1-1, with D possibly TRBD1 on 5 matching bases. V was trimmed by 5 bases and J by 4 bases, leaving 14 bases between them. This CDR3 spans 14 amino acids. From germline, CDR1 is LNHNV and CDR2 YYDKDF (reference sequence). In nucleotides, the CDR3 is TGTGCCACCAGCCCGGACACTATAAGCACTGAAGCTTTCTTT. Translation gives CATSPDTISTEAFF. Supplemented by reference TRBV15 and TRBJ1-1, the full variable domain reads DAMVIQNPRYQVTQFGKPVTLSCSQTLNHNVMYWYQQKSSQAPKLLFHYYDKDFNNEADTPDNFQSRRPNTSFCFLDIRSPGLGDTAMYLCATSPDTISTEAFFGQGTRLTVV.

The chain combines TRBV7-2 with TRBJ2-5, with 11 positions matching TRBD2. V dropped 1 base and J dropped 7; count of bases not matched to a gene: 8. CDR1 SGHTA and CDR2 FQGNSA come from the germline V gene. There are 16 residues in the CDR3. The CDR3 region is CASSLVPGLAVSTQYF. The DNA for the CDR3 is TGTGCCAGCAGCTTAGTACCGGGACTAGCGGTATCGACCCAGTACTTC.

The gene calls are TRBV7-9 and TRBJ2-1, with TRBD1 matching 8 bases. J lost 14 bases, V lost 6 bases, and 12 bases had no gene match. Germline assignment: CDR1 SEHNR and CDR2 FQNEAQ (reference sequence). The CDR3 totals 13 residues. The CDR3 region has the DNA TGTGCCAGCAGTCCCCCGACAGGGGTAAATAAGTTCTTC. Its protein is CASSPPTGVNKFF.

J is TRBJ2-7 and V is TRBV9; TRBD1 is a possible D gene (6 bases). The CDR3 is 13 residues long. CDR1 and CDR2 (germline): SGDLS, YYNGEE. V lost 3 bases and J lost 6, with 13 bases in between. The chain's CDR3 is CASSDRVGGEQYF. The CDR3 nucleotides are TGTGCCAGCAGCGACAGGGTCGGTGGCGAGCAGTACTTC.

A note on this clone: This same CDR3 is encoded by further DNA sequences in the sample. The chain couples TRBV6-1 to TRBJ1-5; D gene uncertain. V was pared by 5 bases and J by 6 bases, with 14 bases between. The CDR3 loop spans 14 amino acids. The germline CDR1 and CDR2 sequences are MNHNS and SASEGT. The CDR3 DNA follows: TGTGCCAGCAGTCGGGCTGGAGAGGGTCAGCCCCAGCATTTT. This encodes CASSRAGEGQPQHF.

V and J are TRBV5-4 and TRBJ2-5; 8 positions agree with TRBD2. The J segment lost 5 bases and the V segment lost 2 bases, leaving 8 bases of the junction unmatched. In germline, CDR1 is SGHNT, CDR2 YYREEE (reference sequence). This CDR3 comprises 15 residues. CDR3: CASSFSLGGAETQYF. The CDR3 DNA reads as TGTGCCAGCAGCTTTAGTCTCGGGGGGGCGGAGACCCAGTACTTC.

The chain joins TRBV7-9 to TRBJ2-7; 14 nucleotides agree with TRBD2. The germline V gene encodes CDR1 SEHNR and CDR2 FQNEAQ (reference sequence). The CDR3 has 17 amino acids. The trim removed 1 base at V and 2 bases at J, leaving 4 bases unmatched. The CDR3 loop reads CASSLVVTSGGAYEQYF. The CDR3 DNA is TGTGCCAGCAGCTTAGTGGTGACTAGCGGGGGGGCCTACGAGCAGTACTTC.

The chain carries TRBV5-1 and TRBJ1-2, with 8 bases matching TRBD1. V was pared by 5 bases and J by 6 bases, with 9 bases of the junction left unmatched. The CDR3 spans 14 residues. Germline V gene data show CDR1 as SGHRS and CDR2 as YFSETQ. The CDR3 DNA sequence: TGCGCCAGCAGACCGACAGGGGCGTTCGATGGCTACACCTTC. Translated: CASRPTGAFDGYTF.

This chain links TRBV7-6 with TRBJ2-2; D uncertain. Looked up from germline, CDR1 is SGHVS and CDR2 is FNYEAQ. The CDR3 totals 14 residues. The V end was cut by 0 bases, the J end by 5 bases, with 7 bases between. The CDR3 DNA follows: TGTGCCAGCAGCTTAGCGCGTCGAACCGGGGAGCTGTTTTTT. It encodes CASSLARRTGELFF.

V and J are TRBV5-6 and TRBJ2-2, with TRBD2 matching over 7 bases. Germline V CDR1 and CDR2: SGHDT, YYEEEE. Germline trimming cut 7 bases from V and 5 bases from J; bases unmatched to any gene: 14. This CDR3 has 16 amino acids. CDR3 sequence reads: CASRGGPLRGTGELFF. The DNA for the CDR3 is TGTGCCAGCCGCGGGGGACCTCTCCGGGGAACCGGGGAGCTGTTTTTT. The full variable domain, completed using reference TRBV5-6 and TRBJ2-2, is DAGVTQSPTHLIKTRGQQVTLRCSPKSGHDTVSWYQQALGQGPQFIFQYYEEEERQRGNFPDRFSGHQFPNYSSELNVNALLLGDSALYLCASRGGPLRGTGELFFGEGSRLTVL.

The gene calls are TRBV5-1 and TRBJ1-1, with D possibly matching TRBD1 (6 bases). Deletions cut 0 bases from V and 2 bases from J, with 8 bases between. The CDR3 is 14 amino acids. The germline gives CDR1 SGHRS, CDR2 YFSETQ. This CDR3 reads CASSLGTVNTEAFF. For the CDR3, the DNA is TGCGCCAGCAGCTTGGGGACAGTAAACACTGAAGCTTTCTTT.

The chain is built from TRBV7-9 and TRBJ2-5, with D perhaps TRBD1 (5 bases). Trimming removed 2 bases from V and 5 bases from J, with 12 bases in between. Germline assignment: CDR1 SEHNR and CDR2 FQNEAQ (reference sequence). CDR3 length: 14 residues. CDR3: CASSLRQGEETQYF. The DNA for the CDR3 is TGTGCCAGCAGCTTACGTCAGGGTGAGGAGACCCAGTACTTC.

The chain links TRBV5-4 to TRBJ2-7; 10 bases fit TRBD1. V lost 0 bases, J lost 5 bases, and 2 bases stayed unmatched. The CDR3 is 14 amino acids. CDR1 is SGHNT and CDR2 is YYREEE in the germline V gene (reference sequence). The CDR3 sequence is CASSLGQGANEQYF. The CDR3 DNA reads as TGTGCCAGCAGCTTGGGACAGGGGGCCAACGAGCAGTACTTC.

The V call is TRBV30, the J call TRBJ1-6; D ambiguous. The germline CDR1 and CDR2 sequences are GTSNPN and SVGIG (reference sequence). This CDR3 is built from 12 residues. Trimming shortened V by 5 bases and J by 5 bases, and 7 bases separated the two germline ends. CDR3 in DNA: TGTGCCTGGTGGCATAATAATTCACCCCTCCACTTT. This translates into CAWWHNNSPLHF. The full variable domain, rest sourced from reference TRBV30 and TRBJ1-6, is SQTIHQWPATLVQPVGSPLSLECTVEGTSNPNLYWYRQAAGRGLQLLFYSVGIGQISSEVPQNLSASRPQDRQFILSSKKLLLSDSGFYLCAWWHNNSPLHFGNGTRLTVT.

CDR3 protein: CASSQSGIYGYTF. The CDR3 coding sequence is TGCGCCAGCAGCCAATCCGGGATCTATGGCTACACCTTC. The chain couples TRBV4-3 to TRBJ1-2; D gene unclear. The CDR3 sequence is 13 residues long. Trimming took 2 bases from V and 4 from J, leaving 8 bases between them. Germline V gene data show CDR1 as LGHNA and CDR2 as YSLEER.

Only one count was recorded for this clone. This sequence joins TRBV5-1 and TRBJ1-4; D is unclear. V dropped 4 bases and J dropped 0 bases, with 10 bases sitting between them. Germline loops: CDR1 SGHRS, CDR2 YFSETQ. The CDR3 has 15 residues. CDR3 DNA: TGCGCCAGCAGCATAGGGAGGGCAACTAATGAAAAACTGTTTTTT. Its protein product is CASSIGRATNEKLFF. Full variable domain (remainder filled in from reference TRBV5-1 and TRBJ1-4): KAGVTQTPRYLIKTRGQQVTLSCSPISGHRSVSWYQQTPGQGLQFLFEYFSETQRNKGNFPGRFSGRQFSNSRSEMNVSTLELGDSALYLCASSIGRATNEKLFFGSGTQLSVL.

The chain employs TRBV11-3 and TRBJ1-1, with D tentatively TRBD1 (5 bases). The germline V gene encodes CDR1 SGHNT and CDR2 YENEEA. This CDR3 is built from 13 residues. V was cut by 0 bases and J by 5 bases, with 7 bases left in between. The chain's CDR3 is CASSLDRVTEAFF. The CDR3 nucleotides read TGTGCCAGCAGCTTAGACAGGGTTACTGAAGCTTTCTTT.

CDR3 in amino acids: CASRWEMTVNTEAFF. DNA for the CDR3: TGCGCCAGCAGGTGGGAGATGACGGTGAACACTGAAGCTTTCTTT. The chain combines TRBV5-1 with TRBJ1-1; D is undetermined. Between the trimmed V and J ends, which lost 5 bases and 0 bases, there was a span of 14 bases. The CDR3 extends over 15 amino acids. CDR1 is SGHRS and CDR2 is YFSETQ in the germline V gene.

The V and J genes are TRBV6-6 and TRBJ1-2; 8 nucleotides align to TRBD1. Germline assignment: CDR1 MNHNY and CDR2 SVGAGI (reference sequence). The CDR3 is 14 amino acids. V gave up 7 bases and J gave up 5 bases; unmatched junction bases: 9. The CDR3 DNA reads as TGTGCCAGCAATATGGACAGGGAAGCTTATGGCTACACCTTC. Protein product: CASNMDREAYGYTF.

The V call is TRBV9, the J call TRBJ2-7; D might be TRBD1 (5 bases). The CDR3 runs to 14 residues. Trimming stripped 5 bases from V and 3 bases from J, with 15 bases between. Germline V gene sequence: CDR1 SGDLS, CDR2 YYNGEE. CDR3 amino acids: CASSLGPPHYEQYF. The CDR3 DNA sequence: TGTGCCAGCAGTCTGGGGCCACCCCACTACGAGCAGTACTTC.